This paragraph covers one T cell receptor beta chain sequence. There is no known antigen for this receptor. There are no base qualities to consult, and no much larger clone falls within one base. This sample is drawn from a study of OX40 agonist ivuxolimab in advanced cancers. Concerning the study at large: Ivuxolimab was a fully human IgG2 agonistic monoclonal antibody targeting the costimulatory receptor OX40 (CD134). Intravenous ivuxolimab was administered to patients every 2 weeks at six dose levels: 0.01, 0.1, 0.3, 1.5, 3 and 10 mg/kg. Of the 50 to 55 dose-escalation patients, hepatocellular carcinoma was present in about 20, melanoma in approximately 15, renal cell carcinoma in 9 and head and neck cancer in 9. In the dose-escalation cohort, 75% to 90% of patients were male, and the mean age was around 65 years with a range of roughly 20 to 80. Patients were allowed to have had prior anti-PD-1, anti-PD-L1 or anti-CTLA-4 therapy, and approximately 40% of the dose-escalation patients had previously received checkpoint inhibitors. Three dose-escalation patients achieved partial responses, one with hepatocellular carcinoma and two with cutaneous melanoma. The purpose of peripheral TCRbeta sequencing was to test whether ivuxolimab changed TCR sequence diversity and led to clonal T-cell expansion. The paper covers the monotherapy dose-escalation part of the phase I ivuxolimab trial, which included N ≈ 57 patients. The investigation overall reported the following: The antigen specificity of the clonally expanded peripheral T cells was not determined. In partial responders in the 0.1-3.0 mg/kg groups, normalized peripheral clonal expansion was found to be among the lowest, especially among CD8+ T cells. On average, CD8+ T cells showed more expanded clones than CD4+ T cells after ivuxolimab. At doses of 0.1 to 3.0 mg/kg, clonal expansion of both CD4+ and CD8+ T cells in blood was seen between baseline and week 6. Low levels of normalized T-cell clonal expansion were also seen in some patients who did not respond.

The junction shows trimming of 3 bases on V and 9 bases on J, and the gene matches do not reach 16 bases of it. The CDR3 runs 16 amino acids, cysteine and phenylalanine included. Only the CDR3 portion is preserved as DNA: 48 bases, with reading frame beginning at the first base. CDR1 and CDR2, looked up from the germline V gene (reference sequence), are MNHEY and SMNVEV. Patients with a history of autoimmune disease or receiving systemic immunosuppression were excluded from the trial. Peripheral blood for TCR sequencing was collected from all dose cohorts at baseline, on cycle 4 day 1, and on cycle 7 day 1. Samples came from an open-label, multicenter, first-in-human phase I dose-escalation trial of ivuxolimab. Adults with locally advanced or metastatic melanoma, renal cell, hepatocellular, or head and neck squamous cell carcinoma were enrolled in the trial. CD4+ and CD8+ T cells were sorted separately from peripheral blood before TCR sequencing.

Genomic DNA was isolated from the sorted cells so that the TCRbeta CDR3 region could be sequenced. The immunoSEQ Assay was used to sequence the TCRbeta CDR3 regions. Entries here come from immuneACCESS through TCRdb and include only in-frame sequences with V and J called. Some clones fail to appear in such tables; in the studies checked, an unresolved V gene covers under half of the shortfall, and the cause of the remainder is unknown. The table for this sample lists 65,000 to 70,000 clones; around 87% of them were counted only once. Of the sample, approximately 0.4% is held by the ten largest clones.

The sequencing used CD4+ or CD8+ T cells sorted from blood, collected in a trial of the OX40 agonist ivuxolimab. Recombination connected TRBV27 to TRBJ2-5, and 7 junction bases match TRBD2. This TCR derives from an adult with an advanced solid tumor such as melanoma, head and neck, liver or kidney cancer. The CDR3 region reads CASSLGGGNLKRAQYF. The nucleotides are TGTGCCAGCAGTTTGGGGGGGGGAAACCTCAAGAGAGCCCAGTACTTC.